This paragraph covers one TCR beta chain sequence. Its antigen remains unidentified. This entry belongs to a study of T cells in narcolepsy. Broader study findings: Autoreactive clonotypes reportedly recurred in blood of same and different patients, not controls.

CDR3 length: 15 amino acids. V was pared by 4 bases and J by 7 bases, with 20 bases between. Germline values: CDR1 SGHVS, CDR2 FQNEAQ. Data came from immunoSEQ multiplex PCR; TCRdb stores just in-frame clones and leaves some out. The sample yields 20,000 to 30,000 clones, 75% to 90% seen once. This TCR was recovered from a human donor with narcolepsy. The V and J genes are TRBV7-8 and TRBJ2-7; D is undetermined. Specimen: CD45RA- memory CD4+ T cells from PBMCs. CDR3 sequence: CASSSPSMRFEEQYF. CDR3 DNA sequence: TGTGCCAGCAGCTCCCCCTCGATGCGGTTTGAGGAGCAGTACTTC.